Listed below are T cell receptor beta chains from one sample, sequenced in a study of technical replicates of blood from several donors. Using immunoSEQ multiplex PCR, the repertoire was profiled, and TCRdb retains in-frame clones only, with some absent. The data contain 82,000 or so clones, 96% of them singletons. Material for sequencing was T cells isolated from PBMCs. The receptors were sampled from a human donor in good health. CDR3s include the opening cysteine and the closing phenylalanine or tryptophan. The D gene is left open where the match is weak. The size entry is marked missing in some rows and otherwise reads once, few, many or a size class.

size | D | J | V | DNA | CDR3
once | TRBD1 | TRBJ1-1 | TRBV7-2 | TGTGCCAGCACCGTCACAGGGGGAATCGAAGCTTTCTTT | CASTVTGGIEAFF
. | . | TRBJ1-2 | TRBV28 | TGTGCCAGCAGTTTGAGACAGGTATCCTATGGCTACACCTTC | CASSLRQVSYGYTF
. | TRBD1 | TRBJ1-5 | TRBV19 | TGTGCCAGTAGTATAGGGGGACAGGGCTATCAGCCCCAGCATTTT | CASSIGGQGYQPQHF
once | . | TRBJ2-7 | TRBV5-1 | TGCGCCAGGCGGGGCACATTCCCCTACGAGCAGTACTTC | CARRGTFPYEQYF
. | TRBD1 | TRBJ2-1 | TRBV4-1 | TGCGCCAGCAGCCAAGTAGGTCAGGGGGCCAACAATGAGCAGTTCTTC | CASSQVGQGANNEQFF
. | TRBD2 | TRBJ2-7 | TRBV11-2 | TGTGCCAGCAGCTTAGTAGGGACTAGCGGGAGAAGATTCCCCTACGAGCAGTACTTC | CASSLVGTSGRRFPYEQYF
. | . | TRBJ1-2 | TRBV6-5 | TGTGCCAGCAGTCCCTCCCAGGTCCTCTATGGCTACACCTTC | CASSPSQVLYGYTF
. | TRBD2 | TRBJ2-5 | TRBV6-5 | TGTGCCAGCAGTTATCTCGGGACTAGTGGGACCCAGTACTTC | CASSYLGTSGTQYF
. | TRBD1 | TRBJ2-2 | TRBV11-2 | TGTGCCAGCAGCTCCCGGAGGCAGGGGGCCACCGGGGAGCTGTTTTTT | CASSSRRQGATGELFF
. | . | TRBJ1-4 | TRBV5-1 | TGCGCCAGCAGCTTGTCAGGGGCTTTCGAAAAACTGTTTTTT | CASSLSGAFEKLFF
once | TRBD2 | TRBJ2-1 | TRBV13 | TGTGCCAGCAGCTTAGGACTAGCGGGAGTGGGCGAGCAGTTCTTC | CASSLGLAGVGEQFF
. | . | TRBJ1-5 | TRBV6-1 | TGTGCCAGCAGTGAAGCCCCAACAAAGTATAGCAATCAGCCCCAGCATTTT | CASSEAPTKYSNQPQHF
. | . | TRBJ1-1 | TRBV10-3 | TGTGCCATCAGTGAGATCCATGAGGGAACGACTGAAGCTTTCTTT | CAISEIHEGTTEAFF
. | . | TRBJ2-3 | TRBV5-6 | TGTGCCAGCAGCCTGACAACTAGCACAGATACGCAGTATTTT | CASSLTTSTDTQYF
. | . | TRBJ2-7 | TRBV14 | TGTGCCAGCAGCCAGATGGCCTCCGAGCAGTACTTC | CASSQMASEQYF
. | TRBD2 | TRBJ2-1 | TRBV12-5 | TGTGCTAGTGGTTCGACCTTTAGCGGGAGCTCCTACAATGAGCAGTTCTTC | CASGSTFSGSSYNEQFF
. | . | TRBJ2-2 | TRBV7-3 | TGTGCCAGCAGCTTCAGGACGGAGAGGGCCGGGGAGCTGTTTTTT | CASSFRTERAGELFF
. | TRBD2 | TRBJ2-1 | TRBV5-1 | TGCGCCAGCAGCTCGGGGGGACTAGCGGGAGAGTGGGCCTACAATGAGCAGTTCTTC | CASSSGGLAGEWAYNEQFF
. | . | TRBJ1-1 | TRBV19 | TGTGCCAGTAGTCTTACCGACAGCCTGAACACTGAAGCTTTCTTT | CASSLTDSLNTEAFF
. | TRBD2 | TRBJ2-7 | TRBV7-3 | TGTGCCAGCAGCCCGGGACTAGCGGGAGACGAGCAGTACTTC | CASSPGLAGDEQYF
once | . | TRBJ1-4 | TRBV10-3 | TGTGCCATCAGTGAGTCGCGTGACAGGCATGCAACTAATGAAAAACTGTTTTTT | CAISESRDRHATNEKLFF
. | TRBD2 | TRBJ2-3 | TRBV7-9 | TGTGCCAGCAGCAACACTAGCGGCTTCACAGATACGCAGTATTTT | CASSNTSGFTDTQYF
. | . | TRBJ1-4 | TRBV6-4 | TGTGCCAGCAGTGAGCGGCACAGGAGCGTCAAACTGTTTTTT | CASSERHRSVKLFF
. | TRBD2 | TRBJ2-5 | TRBV30 | TGTGCCTGGGATCGACTAGCGGGATATGAGACCCAGTACTTC | CAWDRLAGYETQYF
. | TRBD1 | TRBJ2-7 | TRBV27 | TGTGCCAGCATAGGACAGGGGTACGAGCAGTACTTC | CASIGQGYEQYF
. | TRBD1 | TRBJ2-7 | TRBV27 | TGTGCCACCGACCCAGGGGACAGGGCCGACGAGCAGTACTTC | CATDPGDRADEQYF
. | . | TRBJ1-1 | TRBV7-8 | TGTGCCAGCAGCACGATACAGGGCACTGAAGCTTTCTTT | CASSTIQGTEAFF
. | . | TRBJ2-5 | TRBV4-1 | TGCGCCAGCAGCCAACCGCTACCCCAAGAGACCCAGTACTTC | CASSQPLPQETQYF
. | . | TRBJ2-7 | TRBV7-8 | TGTGCCAGCAGCCTGGGCCTTCACTACGAGCAGTACTTC | CASSLGLHYEQYF
. | TRBD2 | TRBJ2-3 | TRBV7-9 | TGTGCCAGCAGCTTATACCGACTAGCGGGAGGCACAGATACGCAGTATTTT | CASSLYRLAGGTDTQYF
. | TRBD1 | TRBJ1-5 | TRBV18 | TGTGCCAGCTCATCCTTAACAGGGGAGTATAGCAATCAGCCCCAGCATTTT | CASSSLTGEYSNQPQHF
. | . | TRBJ1-5 | TRBV30 | TGTGCCTGGAACGGGGATAGCAATCAGCCCCAGCATTTT | CAWNGDSNQPQHF
. | . | TRBJ2-1 | TRBV19 | TGTGCCAGTAGTCTACCCGGGGTTGCTGGGAATGAGCAGTTCTTC | CASSLPGVAGNEQFF
. | TRBD1 | TRBJ1-2 | TRBV27 | TGTGCCAGCAGTTTATTTCGGGACAGGGAGGACGGCTACACCTTC | CASSLFRDREDGYTF
. | . | TRBJ2-3 | TRBV15 | TGTGCCACCAGCAGAGATCGTAACACAGATACGCAGTATTTT | CATSRDRNTDTQYF
once | TRBD1 | TRBJ1-1 | TRBV5-4 | TGTGCCAGCAGCTTGGCAGGGGGAGGTAACACTGAAGCTTTCTTT | CASSLAGGGNTEAFF
many | TRBD1 | TRBJ2-2 | TRBV27 | TGTGCCAGCAGTGGCAGGGGGCATAGGGGCGGGGAGCTGTTTTTT | CASSGRGHRGGELFF
. | TRBD1 | TRBJ2-7 | TRBV6-1 | TGTGCCAGCAGAGGGGACAGGGGATCTAGGGAGCAGTACTTC | CASRGDRGSREQYF
. | TRBD1 | TRBJ1-4 | TRBV5-4 | TGTGCCAGCAGCTTGGACGCAGGGGGGACTGAAAAACTGTTTTTT | CASSLDAGGTEKLFF
. | . | TRBJ2-2 | TRBV7-3 | TGTGCCAGCAGCCAAAGTACCCGGGGCACCGGGGAGCTGTTTTTT | CASSQSTRGTGELFF
. | . | TRBJ1-2 | TRBV11-2 | TGTGCCAGCAGCCCTCCCCGGGGGGGCCGGTATGGCTACACCTTC | CASSPPRGGRYGYTF
. | . | TRBJ2-5 | TRBV5-6 | TGTGCCAGCAGCCGAAGAACAGCCTCATTTGGGACCCAGTACTTC | CASSRRTASFGTQYF
. | . | TRBJ1-1 | TRBV19 | TGTGCCAGTTTTCCCTACCTCCGGCAGGGTAGCTACACTGAAGCTTTCTTT | CASFPYLRQGSYTEAFF
. | TRBD2 | TRBJ2-7 | TRBV2 | TGTGCCAGCAGTGATACTAGCGGCATACTGACCTACGAGCAGTACTTC | CASSDTSGILTYEQYF
. | . | TRBJ2-1 | TRBV1 | TGCACCAGGCTCCGTAGACGGGATGAGCAGTTCTTC | CTRLRRRDEQFF
. | TRBD1 | TRBJ1-4 | TRBV19 | TGTGCCAGTAGTCCCCAGGGGGCTAATGAAAAACTGTTTTTT | CASSPQGANEKLFF
. | TRBD2 | TRBJ2-3 | TRBV30 | TGTGCCTGGAGTGTTGGGCTAGCGGTGGATACGCAGTATTTT | CAWSVGLAVDTQYF
. | . | TRBJ1-2 | TRBV6-1 | TGTGCCAGCAGTCCTACGACAGTCTATGGCTACACCTTC | CASSPTTVYGYTF
. | TRBD2 | TRBJ2-5 | TRBV6-5 | TGTGCCAGCAGTTCCGGGGCGGGAGAGGGAGAGACCCAGTACTTC | CASSSGAGEGETQYF
. | TRBD2 | TRBJ2-2 | TRBV27 | TGTGCCAGCTGGACGGGACTAGCGGGAGACGCGAACACCGGGGAGCTGTTTTTT | CASWTGLAGDANTGELFF
. | . | TRBJ1-1 | TRBV19 | TGTGCCAGTAGCCCCCGCGACACTGAAGCTTTCTTT | CASSPRDTEAFF
. | . | TRBJ1-2 | TRBV6-1 | TGTGCCAGCAGTGAAGGGCAGGGTGTCGAGGGCTACACCTTC | CASSEGQGVEGYTF
. | . | TRBJ2-4 | TRBV5-6 | TGTGCCAGCAGTGGTACAGGGTCAACCAAAAACATTCAGTACTTC | CASSGTGSTKNIQYF
. | . | TRBJ1-1 | TRBV25-1 | TGTGCCAGCAGTGAGGAACAGCCGAACACTGAAGCTTTCTTT | CASSEEQPNTEAFF